Presented here are 10 T cell receptor beta chains from one specimen sequenced in a study of T cell changes during pregnancy in multiple sclerosis. Sequenced by immunoSEQ multiplex PCR; TCRdb stores in-frame clones only, minus some. The sample yields some 100,000 clones, around 92% seen once. Material: peripheral blood, obtained in the second trimester of pregnancy. The source is a female donor with multiple sclerosis, enrolled in a pregnancy study.

V and J are TRBV27 and TRBJ2-1; 7 bases align to TRBD2. V gave up 2 bases and J gave up 2 bases; unmatched junction bases: 0. This CDR3 region has 14 residues. Germline V gene data show CDR1 as MNHEY and CDR2 as SMNVEV (reference sequence). The CDR3 sequence is CASSLAGAYNEQFF. The CDR3 DNA is TGTGCCAGCAGTTTAGCGGGAGCCTACAATGAGCAGTTCTTC.

The chain carries TRBV4-1 and TRBJ1-2, with D possibly matching TRBD1 (6 bases). This CDR3 region has 14 residues. V lost 7 bases to trimming and J lost 5 bases, with 17 bases between them. Germline V gives CDR1 MGHRA, CDR2 YSYEKL. The CDR3 spells CASKATDSPYGYTF. CDR3 bases: TGCGCCAGCAAGGCGACGGACAGCCCATATGGCTACACCTTC.

This clone was seen more than once but under ten times. This chain uses TRBV5-1 with TRBJ1-4, with unresolved D. The CDR3 runs to 15 residues. Deletions cut 5 bases from V and 1 base from J, with 12 bases between. Per the germline V gene, CDR1 is SGHRS and CDR2 is YFSETQ. CDR3 sequence: CASRHQRGTNEKLFF. DNA of the CDR3: TGCGCCAGCAGACATCAGCGGGGAACTAATGAAAAACTGTTTTTT. The whole variable domain, remainder taken from reference TRBV5-1 and TRBJ1-4, is KAGVTQTPRYLIKTRGQQVTLSCSPISGHRSVSWYQQTPGQGLQFLFEYFSETQRNKGNFPGRFSGRQFSNSRSEMNVSTLELGDSALYLCASRHQRGTNEKLFFGSGTQLSVL.

V and J are TRBV28 and TRBJ1-2; D gene unclear. CDR3 length: 14 residues. CDR1 MDHEN and CDR2 SYDVKM come from the germline V gene. Trimming stripped 4 bases from V and 1 base from J, with 10 bases between. The CDR3 is CASSSTGFNYGYTF. The CDR3 coding sequence is TGTGCCAGCAGTTCGACGGGGTTTAACTATGGCTACACCTTC.

The rearrangement links TRBV19 to TRBJ2-7; 7 bases fit TRBD2. The germline CDR1 and CDR2 sequences are LNHDA and SQIVND (reference sequence). This CDR3 spans 19 amino acids. V lost 2 bases, J lost 2 bases, and 18 bases stayed unmatched. CDR3: CASSINGFAGSGRPYEQYF. The CDR3 DNA reads TGTGCCAGTAGTATAAACGGATTTGCGGGTAGCGGGCGCCCCTACGAGCAGTACTTC. Using reference TRBV19 and TRBJ2-7 for the parts outside the CDR3, the full variable domain is DGGITQSPKYLFRKEGQNVTLSCEQNLNHDAMYWYRQDPGQGLRLIYYSQIVNDFQKGDIAEGYSVSREKKESFPLTVTSAQKNPTAFYLCASSINGFAGSGRPYEQYFGPGTRLTVT.

This chain connects TRBV29-1 to TRBJ1-5; TRBD1 agrees at 9 bases. Germline assignment: CDR1 SQVTM and CDR2 ANQGSEA. V trimming: 1 base; J trimming: 7 bases; junction bases outside the gene matches: 5. The CDR3 is 14 amino acids. The CDR3 here is CSVEGPGQGQPQHF. In nucleotides, the CDR3 is TGCAGCGTTGAAGGCCCGGGACAGGGCCAGCCCCAGCATTTT.

The chain joins TRBV9 to TRBJ2-1; the match to TRBD2 covers 7 bases. The CDR3 is 16 residues long. CDR1 and CDR2 from the germline V gene are SGDLS and YYNGEE. Trimming cost V 3 bases and J 4 bases; bases outside gene matches: 10. The CDR3 sequence is CASSAASAGLYNEQFF. The CDR3 nucleotides read TGTGCCAGCAGCGCCGCCTCAGCGGGACTGTACAATGAGCAGTTCTTC. Combining the CDR3 with reference TRBV9 and TRBJ2-1 gives the whole variable domain DSGVTQTPKHLITATGQRVTLRCSPRSGDLSVYWYQQSLDQGLQFLIQYYNGEERAKGNILERFSAQQFPDLHSELNLSSLELGDSALYFCASSAASAGLYNEQFFGPGTRLTVL.

The chain's CDR3 is CASSRGRDTGELFF. For the CDR3, the DNA is TGTGCCAGCAGCAGGGGAAGGGACACCGGGGAGCTGTTTTTT. This chain uses TRBV4-2 with TRBJ2-2; the D gene is possibly TRBD1 (5 bases). The CDR3 contains 14 residues. V was clipped by 5 bases and J by 3 bases, with 10 bases between them. Looked up from germline, CDR1 is LGHNA and CDR2 is YNFKEQ.

This sequence joins TRBV5-1 and TRBJ2-7; 10 bases fit TRBD2. The length of the CDR3 is 18 residues. J was trimmed by 2 bases and V by 0 bases; bases with no gene match: 11. The V gene's germline CDR1 is SGHRS and CDR2 YFSETQ. The CDR3, as DNA: TGCGCCAGCAGCTTGGGACTAGCGGGTCTTACCTCCGCCTACGAGCAGTACTTC. This encodes CASSLGLAGLTSAYEQYF.

V usage is TRBV19 and J usage is TRBJ1-4; perhaps TRBD1 as D (6 bases). The length of the CDR3 is 14 residues. In germline, CDR1 is LNHDA, CDR2 SQIVND (reference sequence). The V end lost 8 bases, the J end lost 6 bases, and 16 bases lay between the germline ends. DNA for the CDR3: TGTGCCAGTGGTGTCGGGGGGCGCGATGAAAAACTGTTTTTT. This translates into CASGVGGRDEKLFF.